This note documents a single T cell receptor beta chain sequence. Its antigen is as yet unknown. This entry comes from a study of human T cells and chemical hapten exposure. Points from the study as a whole: No alteration of TCRs above 1 in 1000 frequency was seen with DPC sensitization.

Documented time point: healthy volunteer bleed at 2 weeks. The total RNA was obtained from whole blood that was not fractionated. TCRdb passed the RACE reads through MiXCR, listing each CDR3 protein once. The sample has some 45,000 distinct CDR3 sequences; almost 4.5% are singletons. The germline gives CDR1 SGHDN, CDR2 FVKESK. CDR3 length equals 12 residues. The sequence came from a human donor in good health. Some clones in this sample may be carry-over from other donors' samples. The chain uses TRBV14 and TRBJ1-4; D call uncertain. Sequencing was performed on whole blood. CDR3 DNA: TGTGCTATATCGGAGGATAATGAAAAACTGTTTTTT. The encoded protein is CAISEDNEKLFF.